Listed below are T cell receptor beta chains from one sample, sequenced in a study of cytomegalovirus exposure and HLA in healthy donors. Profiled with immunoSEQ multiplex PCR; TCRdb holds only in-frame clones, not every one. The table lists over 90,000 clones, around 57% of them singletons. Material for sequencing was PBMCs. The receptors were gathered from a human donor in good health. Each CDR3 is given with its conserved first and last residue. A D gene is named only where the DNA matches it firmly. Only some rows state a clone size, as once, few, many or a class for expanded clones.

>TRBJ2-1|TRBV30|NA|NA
CAWRRGSEQFF
TGTGCCTGGAGAAGGGGTAGTGAGCAGTTCTTC
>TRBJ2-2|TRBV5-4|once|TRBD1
CASSRQGDTGELFF
TGTGCCAGCAGCAGACAGGGGGACACCGGGGAGCTGTTTTTT
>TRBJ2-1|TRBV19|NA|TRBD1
CASSIGTGTYNEQFF
TGTGCCAGTAGTATAGGGACAGGTACATACAATGAGCAGTTCTTC
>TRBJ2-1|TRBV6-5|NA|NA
CASSYSMGRTATPFF
TGTGCCAGCAGTTACTCAATGGGCAGGACAGCCACGCCGTTCTTC
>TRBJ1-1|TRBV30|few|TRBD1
CAWRTGRATEAFF
TGTGCCTGGAGGACAGGGAGAGCCACTGAAGCTTTCTTT
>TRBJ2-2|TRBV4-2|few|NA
CASSQGETNTGELFF
TGTGCCAGCAGCCAAGGGGAGACGAACACCGGGGAGCTGTTTTTT
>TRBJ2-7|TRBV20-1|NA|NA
CSASQGYEQYF
TGCAGTGCGTCACAGGGTTACGAGCAGTACTTC
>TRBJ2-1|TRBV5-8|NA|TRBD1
CASSVPGQGVVGNEQFF
TGTGCCAGCAGCGTCCCGGGACAGGGGGTAGTTGGCAATGAGCAGTTCTTC
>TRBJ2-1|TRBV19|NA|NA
CASRHDRLTYNEQFF
TGTGCCAGTAGACATGACAGGTTAACCTACAATGAGCAGTTCTTC
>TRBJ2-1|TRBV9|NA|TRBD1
CASSVAGTGRNEQFF
TGTGCCAGCAGCGTAGCGGGGACAGGGCGCAATGAGCAGTTCTTC
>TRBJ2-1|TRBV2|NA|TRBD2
CASSAQGLASYNEQFF
TGTGCCAGCAGCGCCCAGGGACTAGCGTCCTACAATGAGCAGTTCTTC
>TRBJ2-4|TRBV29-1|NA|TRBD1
CSGRTGANIQYF
TGCAGCGGACGGACAGGGGCAAACATTCAGTACTTC
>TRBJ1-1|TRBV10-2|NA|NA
CASSKTVTNTEAFF
TGCGCCAGCAGTAAGACGGTGACTAACACTGAAGCTTTCTTT
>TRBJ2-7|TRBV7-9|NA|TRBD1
CASSSLGTASYEQYF
TGTGCCAGCAGCTCCCTCGGGACAGCATCCTACGAGCAGTACTTC
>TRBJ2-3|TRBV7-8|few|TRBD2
CASSLSGVGDTQYF
TGTGCCAGCAGCTTAAGCGGGGTGGGGGATACGCAGTATTTT
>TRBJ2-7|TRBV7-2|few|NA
CASSLARNQAYEQYF
TGTGCCAGCAGCTTAGCCAGAAACCAGGCCTACGAGCAGTACTTC
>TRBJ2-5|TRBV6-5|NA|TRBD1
CASSYWTGGAETQYF
TGTGCCAGCAGTTACTGGACAGGGGGCGCCGAGACCCAGTACTTC
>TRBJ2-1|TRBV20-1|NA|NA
CSASGYNEQFF
TGCAGTGCTAGCGGGTACAATGAGCAGTTCTTC
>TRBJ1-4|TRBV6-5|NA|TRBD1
CASSYSPGGSEKLFF
TGTGCCAGCAGTTACTCTCCAGGGGGCAGTGAAAAACTGTTTTTT
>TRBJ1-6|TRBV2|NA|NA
CASRRGGGNSPLHF
TGTGCCAGCAGGAGGGGGGGTGGTAATTCACCCCTCCACTTT
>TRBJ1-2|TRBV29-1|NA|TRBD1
CSVRGQGGPNYGYTF
TGCAGCGTTAGGGGACAGGGGGGACCCAACTATGGCTACACCTTC
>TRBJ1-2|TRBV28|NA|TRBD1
CASSFSGGGSYGYTF
TGTGCCAGCAGTTTTTCAGGGGGCGGGTCCTATGGCTACACCTTC
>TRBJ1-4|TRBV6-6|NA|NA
CASSYFPQVDEKLFF
TGTGCCAGCAGTTACTTTCCCCAGGTGGATGAAAAACTGTTTTTT
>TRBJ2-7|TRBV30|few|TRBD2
CAWRSGGLTYEQYF
TGTGCCTGGAGGTCGGGAGGGTTGACCTACGAGCAGTACTTC
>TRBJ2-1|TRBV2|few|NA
CASKSDSSYNEQFF
TGTGCCAGCAAAAGCGACAGCTCCTACAATGAGCAGTTCTTC
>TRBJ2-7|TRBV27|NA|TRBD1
CASSLVGQGYEQYF
TGTGCCAGCAGTTTGGTGGGACAGGGCTACGAGCAGTACTTC
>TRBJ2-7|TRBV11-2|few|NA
CASTATSSGEQYF
TGTGCCAGCACCGCGACTAGTTCCGGCGAGCAGTACTTC
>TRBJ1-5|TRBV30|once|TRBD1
CAWNGQGGNQPQHF
TGTGCCTGGAACGGACAGGGTGGCAATCAGCCCCAGCATTTT
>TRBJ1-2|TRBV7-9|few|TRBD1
CASSLEGAYGYTF
TGTGCCAGCAGCTTGGAGGGGGCGTATGGCTACACCTTC
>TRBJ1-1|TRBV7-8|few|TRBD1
CASSLVGQGDRAFF
TGTGCCAGCAGCTTAGTTGGACAGGGGGATCGAGCTTTCTTT
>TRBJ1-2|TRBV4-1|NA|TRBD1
CASSQPTEGGGYTF
TGCGCCAGCAGCCAACCCACGGAAGGGGGCGGGTACACCTTC
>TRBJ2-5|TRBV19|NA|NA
CASSIVSRSETQYF
TGTGCCAGTAGTATAGTGTCCAGGTCAGAGACCCAGTACTTC
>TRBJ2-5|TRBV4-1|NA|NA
CASSQLSGETQYF
TGCGCCAGCAGCCAACTTAGCGGAGAGACCCAGTACTTC
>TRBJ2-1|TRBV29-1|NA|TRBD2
CSVEEREGYNEQFF
TGCAGCGTTGAGGAGCGGGAGGGTTACAATGAGCAGTTCTTC
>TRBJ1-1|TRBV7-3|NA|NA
CASSFRNRSEAFF
TGTGCCAGCAGCTTCAGGAACCGATCTGAAGCTTTCTTT
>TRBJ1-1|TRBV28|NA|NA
CASNSGASEAFF
TGTGCCAGCAATAGTGGGGCGAGCGAAGCTTTCTTT
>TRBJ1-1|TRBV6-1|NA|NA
CASSDGSWNTEAFF
TGTGCCAGCAGTGATGGCAGTTGGAACACTGAAGCTTTCTTT
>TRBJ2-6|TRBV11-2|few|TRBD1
CASTRTGGSGANVLTF
TGTGCCAGCACCCGGACAGGGGGCTCTGGGGCCAACGTCCTGACTTTC
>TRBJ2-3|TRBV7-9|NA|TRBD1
CASRLQGAGADTQYF
TGTGCCAGCAGACTCCAGGGGGCAGGGGCAGATACGCAGTATTTT
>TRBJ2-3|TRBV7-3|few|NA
CASSLREGDTQYF
TGTGCCAGCAGCTTACGGGAAGGGGATACGCAGTATTTT
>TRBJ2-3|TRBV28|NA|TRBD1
CASRHRAGGVQDTQYF
TGTGCCAGCAGACATAGGGCAGGGGGCGTTCAGGATACGCAGTATTTT
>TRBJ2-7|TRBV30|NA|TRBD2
CAWSRGASGSYEQYF
TGTGCCTGGAGTCGAGGAGCTAGCGGGAGTTACGAGCAGTACTTC